This is a list of T cell receptor beta chains from one sample in a study of T-cell reconstitution after alpha-beta-depleted transplantation in children. TCRdb re-called the PCR reads with MiXCR, one entry per CDR3 protein. The sample includes around 490,000 distinct CDR3 sequences, more than 9.5% of them seen just once. This specimen was PBMCs, mostly from graft donor cells, taken 180 days after TCRalphabeta/CD19-depleted stem cell transplant. The receptor set was obtained from a female patient aged 2 to 10 who had a stem cell transplant for aplastic anemia, so the T cells may come from the graft donor. CDR3s include the opening cysteine and the closing phenylalanine or tryptophan. D genes are given only for firm matches. Clone size is stated in some rows and not others, as once, few, many or a class when expanded.

v_gene,d_gene,j_gene,abundance,CDR3nt,CDR3aa
TRBV5-1,TRBD2,TRBJ2-1,few,TGCGCCAGCAGCTCCGAACTAGCGGGAGATTACAATGAGCAGTTCTTC,CASSSELAGDYNEQFF
TRBV10-3,NA,TRBJ2-5,NA,TGTGCCATCAGTGTGGGTGGAGGGGCCCAAGAGACCCAGTACTTC,CAISVGGGAQETQYF
TRBV6-2/TRBV6-3,TRBD1,TRBJ2-7,NA,TGTGCCAGCAGACGGACCGGGACAGGAGCCTACGAGCAGTACTTC,CASRRTGTGAYEQYF
TRBV28,NA,TRBJ2-7,NA,TGTGCCAGCAGTTTATTAGGGGCGGCCGTGGGGAGCTCCTACGAGCAGTACTTC,CASSLLGAAVGSSYEQYF
TRBV6-1,TRBD2,TRBJ2-1,few,TGTGCCAGCAGCCGACCCATAGCGGGAGGGCACAATGAGCAGTTCTTC,CASSRPIAGGHNEQFF
TRBV27,NA,TRBJ2-1,many,TGTGCCAGCACCTCTCCTCTAGTTAATGAGCAGTTCTTC,CASTSPLVNEQFF
TRBV6-5,TRBD2,TRBJ2-3,NA,TGTGCCAGCAGTTACTCGAGGAGCGGGAGGAAGACAGATACGCAGTATTTT,CASSYSRSGRKTDTQYF
TRBV7-8,TRBD2,TRBJ2-2,few,TGTGCCAGCAGTCAATCGGGCGGGAGGGCCGGCACCGGGGAGCTGTTTTTT,CASSQSGGRAGTGELFF
TRBV27,TRBD2,TRBJ2-7,many,TGTGCCAGCAGTTCCTGGGGACTAGCGGGTGCGGGACACGAGCAGTACTTC,CASSSWGLAGAGHEQYF
TRBV13,TRBD2,TRBJ2-7,NA,TGTGCCAGCAGCTCCCCGCTCGGGAGGCCGACCTACGAGCAGTACTTC,CASSSPLGRPTYEQYF
TRBV6-6,NA,TRBJ2-7,NA,TGTGCCAGCAGATCCACAGGGACCTACGAGCAGTACTTC,CASRSTGTYEQYF
TRBV9,NA,TRBJ1-1,few,TGTGCCAGCAGCGTAGGGGTAGGGACGAACACTGAAGCTTTCTTT,CASSVGVGTNTEAFF
TRBV5-5,NA,TRBJ1-5,many,TGTGCCAGCAGCTTGCTACCGAATAGCAATCAGCCCCAGCATTTT,CASSLLPNSNQPQHF
TRBV12-3/TRBV12-4,NA,TRBJ2-6,NA,TGTGCCAGCAGTTACCGGCGACAGACTGGGGCCAACGTCCTGACTTTC,CASSYRRQTGANVLTF
TRBV3-1,NA,TRBJ2-7,many,TGTGCCAGCAGCCCGAAGGAGCGGGTTATCGCGCACGAGCAGTACTTC,CASSPKERVIAHEQYF
TRBV2,NA,TRBJ2-3,many,TGTGCCAGTCAACAGGAATCTAGCACAGATACGCAGTATTTT,CASQQESSTDTQYF
TRBV7-2,TRBD1,TRBJ2-2,many,TGTGCCAGCAGCTTAAAAGGACAGGGTGGCACCGGGGAGCTGTTTTTT,CASSLKGQGGTGELFF
TRBV20-1,NA,TRBJ2-1,few,TGCAGTGCTAGCGGTCCTCCCGGTGAGCAGTTCTTC,CSASGPPGEQFF
TRBV18,NA,TRBJ1-5,few,TGTGCCAGCTCACCACTGCAGGGACATCAGCCCCAGCATTTT,CASSPLQGHQPQHF
TRBV5-5,TRBD2,TRBJ2-1,NA,TGTGCCAGCAGCCCGTCCCTAGCGGTGTCCTACAATGAGCAGTTCTTC,CASSPSLAVSYNEQFF
TRBV20-1,TRBD2,TRBJ2-1,few,TGCAGTGCTAGAGATTATAGACTAGCGGGAGTAAATGAGCAGTTCTTC,CSARDYRLAGVNEQFF
TRBV7-2,NA,TRBJ2-5,few,TGTGCCAGCAGCTCGCCCAGGAAGGAGACCCAGTACTTC,CASSSPRKETQYF
TRBV19,TRBD1,TRBJ1-5,few,TGTGCCAGTAGTATGGAGGGGACAGTCGTGAATCAGCCCCAGCATTTT,CASSMEGTVVNQPQHF
TRBV5-4,NA,TRBJ2-1,NA,TGTGCCAGCAGCCCTGGACTTTCCAAGTATCTAAACAATGAGCAGTTCTTC,CASSPGLSKYLNNEQFF
TRBV29-1,NA,TRBJ1-5,few,TGCAGCGTTGGGTTGAGCAATCAGCCCCAGCATTTT,CSVGLSNQPQHF
TRBV7-2,NA,TRBJ1-6,few,TGTGCCAGCAGCCCCCTTATCCTTAATTCACCCCTCCACTTT,CASSPLILNSPLHF
TRBV9,TRBD2,TRBJ2-5,NA,TGTGCCAGCAGCCTATCTCTAGCCCAGGAGGACACTAGCGGACAAGAGACCCAGTACTTC,CASSLSLAQEDTSGQETQYF
TRBV4-3,TRBD2,TRBJ2-1,NA,TGCGCCAGCAGCTTTCATAGCGGGAGGGCCCTCGATGAGCAGTTCTTC,CASSFHSGRALDEQFF
TRBV19,TRBD1,TRBJ1-1,NA,TGTGCCAGTAGTATAAGACAGGGGGTAATGGTGAACACTGAATCTTTCTTT,CASSIRQGVMVNTESFF
TRBV7-2,TRBD2,TRBJ2-5,many,TGTGCCAGCAGCGCCCCTTTAAGCGGGAGGTTACAAGAGACCCAGTACTTC,CASSAPLSGRLQETQYF
TRBV19,TRBD2,TRBJ2-1,few,TGTGCCAGTAGTAATAATCGGGGGGCCTACAATGAGCAGTTCTTC,CASSNNRGAYNEQFF
TRBV12-3/TRBV12-4,TRBD2,TRBJ2-1,few,TGTGCCAGTGAGACTAGCGGGAACTTCGGTGAGCAGTTCTTC,CASETSGNFGEQFF
TRBV11-2,NA,TRBJ2-1,few,TGTGCCAGCAGCTCGATTTGGGAGCCCGCATACAATGAGCAGTTCTTC,CASSSIWEPAYNEQFF
TRBV15,NA,TRBJ1-6,few,TGTGCCACCAGCAGAGATCTACAAACCCGTGGCAGCCCGCTTCCAAATTCGCCCCTCCACTTT,CATSRDLQTRGSPLPNSPLHF
TRBV4-1,TRBD2,TRBJ2-7,few,TGCGCCAGCAGCCAAGATTCACGGGGGGGATACGAGCAGTACTTC,CASSQDSRGGYEQYF
TRBV6-2/TRBV6-3,TRBD2,TRBJ2-1,NA,TGTGCCAGCAGTTGGACTAGCGGGAGTGGTGAGCAGTTCTTC,CASSWTSGSGEQFF
TRBV10-2,TRBD1,TRBJ2-3,NA,TGCGCCAGCAGGGACAGGGTCGAGACAGATACGCAGTATTTT,CASRDRVETDTQYF
TRBV6-5,NA,TRBJ2-1,NA,TGTGCCAGCAGTTCCCCCGGGAAAGGATACAATGAGCAGTTCTTC,CASSSPGKGYNEQFF
TRBV30,NA,TRBJ1-6,NA,TGTGCCTGGAGTCGTACGGCAAATTCACCCCTCCACTTT,CAWSRTANSPLHF
TRBV28,TRBD1,TRBJ2-7,few,TGTGCCAGCAGTGCCCCTCCGGGACAGGGTTCCTACGAGCAGTACTTC,CASSAPPGQGSYEQYF
TRBV24-1,TRBD2,TRBJ2-4,many,TGTGCCACCAGTACTACGGCCGCTAGCGGGAGAGACATTCAGTACTTC,CATSTTAASGRDIQYF